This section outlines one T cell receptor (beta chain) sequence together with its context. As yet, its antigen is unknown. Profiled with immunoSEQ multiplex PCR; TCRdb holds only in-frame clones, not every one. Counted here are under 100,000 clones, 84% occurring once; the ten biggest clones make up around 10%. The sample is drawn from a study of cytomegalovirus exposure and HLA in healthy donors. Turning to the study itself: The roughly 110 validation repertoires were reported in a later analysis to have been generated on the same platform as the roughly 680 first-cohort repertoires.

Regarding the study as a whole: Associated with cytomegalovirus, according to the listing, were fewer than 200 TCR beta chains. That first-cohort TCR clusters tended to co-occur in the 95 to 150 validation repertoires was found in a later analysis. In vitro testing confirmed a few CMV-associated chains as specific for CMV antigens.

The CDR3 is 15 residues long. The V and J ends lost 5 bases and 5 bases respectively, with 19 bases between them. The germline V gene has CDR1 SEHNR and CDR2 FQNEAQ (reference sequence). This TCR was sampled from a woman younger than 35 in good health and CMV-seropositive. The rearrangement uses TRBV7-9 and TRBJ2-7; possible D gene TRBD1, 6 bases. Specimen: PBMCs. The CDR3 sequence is CASSPGTSFLDEQYF. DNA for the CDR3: TGTGCCAGCAGCCCCGGGACATCCTTTCTCGACGAGCAGTACTTC.